This entry features one T cell receptor beta chain sequence. Its specificity is not known. These data belong to a study of cytomegalovirus exposure and HLA in healthy donors. At the level of the study: Earlier results showed approximately 120 million unique TCR beta sequences derived from 150 million to 200 million T cells.

In nominal health when sampled, donors likely had unrecorded immune exposures nonetheless. The PCR ran on 60 Vbeta and 13 Jbeta primers. Sequencing was performed with immunoSEQ multiplex PCR; in TCRdb, only in-frame clones are kept and a portion is missing. Of more than 85,000 clones listed, roughly 69% are singletons. Trimming took 8 bases from V and 2 from J, leaving 16 bases between them. In germline, CDR1 is WNHNN, CDR2 SYGVQD (reference sequence). CDR3 length: 14 amino acids. Study observations and caveats: Immune exposure was documented only through CMV serostatus. The authors excluded some V segments, including TRBV6-2 and TRBV6-3, as indistinguishable.

The chain uses TRBV10-1 and TRBJ2-7, with a weak D call TRBD2 (6 bases). The sequence was obtained from a woman in her 30s in good health and CMV-seronegative. Sequenced material: PBMCs. The CDR3: CASGGGTAPYEQYF. In DNA, the CDR3 is TGCGCCAGCGGCGGAGGGACGGCTCCCTACGAGCAGTACTTC.